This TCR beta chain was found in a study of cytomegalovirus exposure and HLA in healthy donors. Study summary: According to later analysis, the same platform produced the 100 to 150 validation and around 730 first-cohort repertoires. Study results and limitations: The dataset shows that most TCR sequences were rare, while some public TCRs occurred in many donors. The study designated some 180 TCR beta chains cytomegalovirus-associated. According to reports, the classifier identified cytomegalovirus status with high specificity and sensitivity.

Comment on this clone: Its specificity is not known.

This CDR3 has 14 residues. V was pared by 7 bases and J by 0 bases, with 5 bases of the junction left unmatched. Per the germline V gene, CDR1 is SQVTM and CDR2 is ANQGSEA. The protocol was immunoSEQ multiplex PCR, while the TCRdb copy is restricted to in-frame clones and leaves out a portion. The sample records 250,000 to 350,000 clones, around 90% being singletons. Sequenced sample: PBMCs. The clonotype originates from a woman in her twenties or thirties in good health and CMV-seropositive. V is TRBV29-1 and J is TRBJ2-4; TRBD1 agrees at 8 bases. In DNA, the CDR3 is TGCAGCGCGAGACAGGGGATAGCCAAAAACATTCAGTACTTC. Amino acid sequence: CSARQGIAKNIQYF.